This TCR beta chain was identified in a study of shared clonotypes between healthy human individuals. CDR1 is SGHVS, CDR2 FQNEAQ, per germline. This CDR3 has 16 residues. This table comes from immunoSEQ multiplex PCR, and its TCRdb copy is limited to in-frame clones, with some not included. The profile shows about 2.1 million clones, just under 95% of them singletons. Naive CD8 cells lacked CD45RO and underwent positive selection for CCR7, leaving out terminally differentiated effector memory CD45RA+ cells. Study-wide results and caveats: Between a few donors, naive CD4 clonotypes were shared at a level of around 4.8%. The authors sampled blood alone, and tissue repertoires likely differ. Estimated clonotype richness was generally higher in naive than memory subsets.

Turning to this clone: The antigen remains unidentified. One end of the junction fails to match germline, which may point to a read error.

The sequence was obtained from a man aged 18 to 30 in good health. Some clones in this sample may be carry-over from other donors' samples. V gene TRBV7-8 combines with J gene TRBJ1-3; TRBD1 matches 7 bases. The sequencing sample was made of naive CD8+ T cells from PBMCs. CDR3 protein: CASSLARRGPGNTIYF. The DNA of the CDR3 is TGTGCCAGTAGCTTGGCTAGGAGGGGGCCAGGAAACACCATATATTTT.